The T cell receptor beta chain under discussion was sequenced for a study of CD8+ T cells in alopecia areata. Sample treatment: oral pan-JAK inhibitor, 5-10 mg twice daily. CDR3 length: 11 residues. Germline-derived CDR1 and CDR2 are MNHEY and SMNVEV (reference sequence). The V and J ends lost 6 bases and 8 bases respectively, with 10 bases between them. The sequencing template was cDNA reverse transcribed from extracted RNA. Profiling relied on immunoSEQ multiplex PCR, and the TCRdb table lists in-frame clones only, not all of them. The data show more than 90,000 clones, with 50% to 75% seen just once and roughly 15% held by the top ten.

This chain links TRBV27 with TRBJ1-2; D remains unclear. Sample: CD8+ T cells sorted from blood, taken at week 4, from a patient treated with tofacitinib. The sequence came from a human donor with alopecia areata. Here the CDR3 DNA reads TGTGCCAGCAGGGGGATTAGGGGCTACACCTTC. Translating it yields CASRGIRGYTF.